Given below is one TCR beta chain in context. Its antigen is not identified. This sample was included in a study of T cell responses to AZD1222 COVID-19 vaccine. On the study more broadly: Recipients boosted at about 4 weeks or about 12 weeks are pooled. Study-wide results and caveats: Within unmutated variant regions lay the reported targets of nearly half of spike-specific TCRs. Recipients of two AZD1222 doses showed rising Spike-specific TCR breadth and depth.

Assay used: immunoSEQ multiplex PCR; TCRdb lists only in-frame clones, some missing. The top ten clones hold approximately 9.2% of a sample with fewer than 150,000 clones, over 75% of them seen once. The sequences come from peripheral blood, collected on day 0 of AZD1222 vaccination. The sequence was obtained from an adult in good health.

The CDR3 here is CASSVGSNYGYTF. CDR3 DNA sequence: TGTGCCAGCAGCGTAGGGTCTAACTATGGCTACACCTTC. The chain joins TRBV9 to TRBJ1-2, with D unresolved. Germline-derived CDR1 and CDR2 are SGDLS and YYNGEE. V gave up 0 bases and J gave up 0 bases, with 3 bases separating them. This CDR3 has 13 residues.